This T cell receptor (beta chain) derives from a study of CD8 T cells in ankylosing spondylitis. Germline V gives CDR1 SGHTA, CDR2 FQGNSA. Between the trimmed V and J ends, which lost 5 bases and 1 base, there was a span of 16 bases. The CDR3 length is 16 residues. Library preparation for TCR beta used quantitative 5'-RACE with molecular barcodes. TCRdb re-called the 5' RACE reads through MiXCR, storing one row per CDR3 protein. The sample holds around 320,000 distinct CDR3 sequences, roughly 20% seen once. The clonotype comes from a female donor with ankylosing spondylitis or in good health (not recorded which). This sequence joins TRBV7-2 and TRBJ2-3, with D tentatively TRBD1 (6 bases). What was sequenced was blood, either unsorted or a sorted T cell fraction (not recorded which). The CDR3 sequence: CASSRNRDTGTDTQYF. The CDR3 DNA reads as TGTGCCAGCAGCCGAAACCGGGACACTGGCACAGATACGCAGTATTTT.